This T cell receptor (beta chain) was documented in a study of CD8+ T cells in alopecia areata. Overall study: Treated patients were dosed with oral tofacitinib, taking 5 to 10 mg twice daily.

Details on this clone: Its antigen is unidentified.

Overall study results and limits: Lesional scalp exceeded normal scalp in clonality, especially in alopecia totalis/universalis.

The CDR3 totals 12 residues. The germline V and J ends were trimmed by 2 bases and 8 bases, with 10 bases remaining between them. Germline lookup yields CDR1 GTSNPN and CDR2 SVGIG (reference sequence). Extracted from the samples, RNA was reverse transcribed into cDNA to serve as the sequencing template. TCRdb's table, derived via immunoSEQ multiplex PCR, lists solely in-frame clones and lacks some. The top ten clones hold 0.95% to 1.5% of a sample with under 300,000 clones, 65% to 70% of them seen once. The TCR comes from a human donor with alopecia areata. V gene TRBV30 combines with J gene TRBJ2-1; D possibly matches TRBD1 or TRBD2 (6 bases each). Here the sequenced sample was CD4+ T cells sorted from blood, taken at week 0. The CDR3 protein is CAWSPGGYEQFF. In DNA form, the CDR3 reads TGTGCCTGGAGTCCCGGGGGCTATGAGCAGTTCTTC.